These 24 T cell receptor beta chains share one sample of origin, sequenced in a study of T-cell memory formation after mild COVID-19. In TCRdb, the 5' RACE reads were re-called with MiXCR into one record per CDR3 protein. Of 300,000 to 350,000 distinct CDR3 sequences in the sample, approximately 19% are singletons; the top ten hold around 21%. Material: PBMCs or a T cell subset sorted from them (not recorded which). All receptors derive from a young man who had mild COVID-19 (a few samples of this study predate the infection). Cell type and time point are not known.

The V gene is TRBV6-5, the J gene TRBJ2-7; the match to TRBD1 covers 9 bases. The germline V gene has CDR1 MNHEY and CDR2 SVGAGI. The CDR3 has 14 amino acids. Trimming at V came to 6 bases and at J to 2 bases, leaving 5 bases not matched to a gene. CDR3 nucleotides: TGTGCCAGCAGGCTGGGACAGGGACCCTACGAGCAGTACTTC. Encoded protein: CASRLGQGPYEQYF.

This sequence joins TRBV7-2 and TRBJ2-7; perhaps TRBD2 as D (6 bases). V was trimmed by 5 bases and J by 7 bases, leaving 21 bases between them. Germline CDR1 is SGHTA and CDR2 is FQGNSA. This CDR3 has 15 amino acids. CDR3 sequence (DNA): TGTGCCAGCAGCCCAGGAGGGGCCCAGGATCATGAGCAGTACTTC. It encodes CASSPGGAQDHEQYF. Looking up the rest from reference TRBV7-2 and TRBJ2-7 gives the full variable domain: GAGVSQSPSNKVTEKGKDVELRCDPISGHTALYWYRQSLGQGLEFLIYFQGNSAPDKSGLPSDRFSAERTGGSVSTLTIQRTQQEDSAVYLCASSPGGAQDHEQYFGPGTRLTVT.

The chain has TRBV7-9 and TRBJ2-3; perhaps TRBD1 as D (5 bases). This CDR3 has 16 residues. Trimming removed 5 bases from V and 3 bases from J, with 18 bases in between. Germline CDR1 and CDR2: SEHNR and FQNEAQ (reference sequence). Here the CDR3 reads CASSHSQVVLTDTQYF. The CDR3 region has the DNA TGTGCCAGCAGCCACTCACAGGTCGTTTTGACAGATACGCAGTATTTT.

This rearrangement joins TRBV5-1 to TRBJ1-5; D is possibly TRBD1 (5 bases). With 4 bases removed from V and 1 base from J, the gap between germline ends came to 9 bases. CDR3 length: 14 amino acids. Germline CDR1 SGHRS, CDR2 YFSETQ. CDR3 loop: CASSQGPSNQPQHF. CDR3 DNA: TGCGCCAGCAGCCAGGGACCAAGCAATCAGCCCCAGCATTTT.

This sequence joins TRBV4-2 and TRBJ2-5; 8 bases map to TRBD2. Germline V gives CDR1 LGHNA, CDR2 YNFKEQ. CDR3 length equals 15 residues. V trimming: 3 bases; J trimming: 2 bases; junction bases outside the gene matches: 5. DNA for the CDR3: TGTGCCAGCAGCCACGTACTAGCGGTTCAAGAGACCCAGTACTTC. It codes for CASSHVLAVQETQYF.

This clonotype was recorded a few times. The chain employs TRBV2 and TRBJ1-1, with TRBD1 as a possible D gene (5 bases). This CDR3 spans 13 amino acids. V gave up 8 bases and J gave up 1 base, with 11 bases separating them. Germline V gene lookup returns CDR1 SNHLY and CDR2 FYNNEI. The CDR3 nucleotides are TGTGCCAGCGTGATGGGACGGAACACTGAAGCTTTCTTT. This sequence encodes CASVMGRNTEAFF.

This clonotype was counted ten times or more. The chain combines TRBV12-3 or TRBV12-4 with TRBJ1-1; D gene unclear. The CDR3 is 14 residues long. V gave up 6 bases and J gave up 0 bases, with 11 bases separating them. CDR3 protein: CASRLGVMNTEAFF. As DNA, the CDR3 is TGTGCCAGCAGGCTTGGGGTGATGAACACTGAAGCTTTCTTT.

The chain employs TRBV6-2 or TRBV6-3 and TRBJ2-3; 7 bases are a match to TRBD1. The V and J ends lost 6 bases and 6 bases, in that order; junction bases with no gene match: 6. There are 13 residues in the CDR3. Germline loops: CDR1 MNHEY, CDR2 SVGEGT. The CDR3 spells CASRPTGLDTQYF. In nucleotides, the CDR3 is TGTGCCAGCAGACCGACAGGGCTGGATACGCAGTATTTT.

The CDR3 coding sequence is TGTGCCAGCAGGGGGTTTACTAATGAGCAGTTCTTC. This codes for CASRGFTNEQFF. The V gene is TRBV6-6, the J gene TRBJ2-1, with no clear D. V was cut by 6 bases and J by 7 bases, with 10 bases left in between. There are 12 residues in the CDR3. The germline gives CDR1 MNHNY, CDR2 SVGAGI (reference sequence).

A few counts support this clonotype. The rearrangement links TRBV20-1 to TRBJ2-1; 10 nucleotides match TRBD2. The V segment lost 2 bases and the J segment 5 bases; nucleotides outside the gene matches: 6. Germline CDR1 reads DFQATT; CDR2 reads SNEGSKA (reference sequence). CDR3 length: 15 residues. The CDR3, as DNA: TGCAGTGCTAGATCAAGACTAGCGGGCCACAATGAGCAGTTCTTC. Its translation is CSARSRLAGHNEQFF.

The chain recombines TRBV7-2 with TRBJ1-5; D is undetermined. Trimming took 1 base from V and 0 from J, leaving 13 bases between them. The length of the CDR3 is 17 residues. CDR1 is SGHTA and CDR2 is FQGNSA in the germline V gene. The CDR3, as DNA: TGTGCCAGCAGCTTAGGTGGCGGCAGACATAGCAATCAGCCCCAGCATTTT. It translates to CASSLGGGRHSNQPQHF.

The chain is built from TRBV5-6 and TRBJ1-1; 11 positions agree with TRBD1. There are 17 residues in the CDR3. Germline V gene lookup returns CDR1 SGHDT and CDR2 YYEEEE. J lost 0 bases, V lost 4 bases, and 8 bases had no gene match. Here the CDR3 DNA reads TGTGCCAGCAGCCTATGGACAGGGGGCGGGTTGAACACTGAAGCTTTCTTT. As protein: CASSLWTGGGLNTEAFF. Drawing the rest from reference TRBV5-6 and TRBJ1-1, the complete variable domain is DAGVTQSPTHLIKTRGQQVTLRCSPKSGHDTVSWYQQALGQGPQFIFQYYEEEERQRGNFPDRFSGHQFPNYSSELNVNALLLGDSALYLCASSLWTGGGLNTEAFFGQGTRLTVV.

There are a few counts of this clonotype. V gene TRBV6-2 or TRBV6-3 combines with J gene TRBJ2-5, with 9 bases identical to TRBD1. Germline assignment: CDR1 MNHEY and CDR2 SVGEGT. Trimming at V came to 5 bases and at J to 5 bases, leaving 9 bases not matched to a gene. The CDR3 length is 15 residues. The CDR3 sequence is CASSPGTGNRETQYF. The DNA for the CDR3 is TGTGCCAGCAGTCCTGGGACAGGGAACCGGGAGACCCAGTACTTC.

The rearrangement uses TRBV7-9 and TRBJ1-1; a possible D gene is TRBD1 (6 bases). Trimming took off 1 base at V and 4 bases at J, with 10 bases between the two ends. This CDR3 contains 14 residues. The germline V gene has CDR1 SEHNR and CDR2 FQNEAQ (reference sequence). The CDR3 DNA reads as TGTGCCAGCAGCTTAGGTTGGGGGGCCACTGAAGCTTTCTTT. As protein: CASSLGWGATEAFF.

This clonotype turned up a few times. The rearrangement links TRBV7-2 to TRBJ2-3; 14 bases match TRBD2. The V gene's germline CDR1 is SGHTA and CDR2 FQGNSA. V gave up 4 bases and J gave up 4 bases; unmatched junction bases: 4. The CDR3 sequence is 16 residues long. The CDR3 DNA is TGTGCCAGCAGCTCTCCGGGACTAGCGGGGGCAGATACGCAGTATTTT. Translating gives CASSSPGLAGADTQYF.

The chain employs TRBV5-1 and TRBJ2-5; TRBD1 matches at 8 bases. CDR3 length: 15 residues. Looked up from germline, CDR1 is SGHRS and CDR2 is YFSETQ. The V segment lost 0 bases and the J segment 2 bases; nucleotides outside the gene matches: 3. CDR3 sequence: CASSLVQGGQETQYF. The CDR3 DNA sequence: TGCGCCAGCAGCTTGGTACAGGGGGGACAAGAGACCCAGTACTTC.

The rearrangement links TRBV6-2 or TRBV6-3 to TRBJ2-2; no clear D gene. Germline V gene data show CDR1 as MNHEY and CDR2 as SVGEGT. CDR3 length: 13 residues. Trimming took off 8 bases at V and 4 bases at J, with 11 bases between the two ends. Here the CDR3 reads CASGQVFTGELFF. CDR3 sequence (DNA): TGTGCCAGCGGTCAAGTCTTCACCGGGGAGCTGTTTTTT.

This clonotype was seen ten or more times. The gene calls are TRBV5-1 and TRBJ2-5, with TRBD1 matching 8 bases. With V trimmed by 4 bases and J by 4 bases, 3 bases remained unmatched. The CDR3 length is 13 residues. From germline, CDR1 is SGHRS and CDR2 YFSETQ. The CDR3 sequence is CASSLQGGETQYF. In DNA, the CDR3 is TGCGCCAGCAGCCTACAGGGGGGAGAGACCCAGTACTTC.

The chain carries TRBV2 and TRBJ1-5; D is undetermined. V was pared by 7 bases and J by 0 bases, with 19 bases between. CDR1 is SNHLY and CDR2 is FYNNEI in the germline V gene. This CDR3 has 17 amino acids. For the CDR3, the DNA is TGTGCCAGCATGCGTCAATTAACCGTACATAGCAATCAGCCCCAGCATTTT. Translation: CASMRQLTVHSNQPQHF. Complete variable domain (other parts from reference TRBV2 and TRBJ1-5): EPEVTQTPSHQVTQMGQEVILRCVPISNHLYFYWYRQILGQKVEFLVSFYNNEISEKSEIFDDQFSVERPDGSNFTLKIRSTKLEDSAMYFCASMRQLTVHSNQPQHFGDGTRLSIL.

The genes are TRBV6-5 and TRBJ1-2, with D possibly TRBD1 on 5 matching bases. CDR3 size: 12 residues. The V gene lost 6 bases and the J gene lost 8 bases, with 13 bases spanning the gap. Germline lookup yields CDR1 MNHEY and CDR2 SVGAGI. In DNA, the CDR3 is TGTGCCAGCAGGCTAGTCGAGGGGGGCTACACCTTC. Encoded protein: CASRLVEGGYTF.

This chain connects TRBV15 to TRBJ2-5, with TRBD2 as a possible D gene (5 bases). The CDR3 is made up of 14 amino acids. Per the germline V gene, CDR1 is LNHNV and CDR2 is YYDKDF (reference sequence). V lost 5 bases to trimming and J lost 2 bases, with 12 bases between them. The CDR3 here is CATSVPGSQETQYF. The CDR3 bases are TGTGCCACCAGCGTACCGGGATCTCAAGAGACCCAGTACTTC.

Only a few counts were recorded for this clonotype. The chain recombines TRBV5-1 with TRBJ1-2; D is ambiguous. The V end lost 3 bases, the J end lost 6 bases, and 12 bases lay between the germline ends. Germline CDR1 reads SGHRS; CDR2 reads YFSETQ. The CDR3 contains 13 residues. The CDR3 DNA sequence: TGCGCCAGCAGCTCCGATGATACGGATGGCTACACCTTC. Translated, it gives CASSSDDTDGYTF.

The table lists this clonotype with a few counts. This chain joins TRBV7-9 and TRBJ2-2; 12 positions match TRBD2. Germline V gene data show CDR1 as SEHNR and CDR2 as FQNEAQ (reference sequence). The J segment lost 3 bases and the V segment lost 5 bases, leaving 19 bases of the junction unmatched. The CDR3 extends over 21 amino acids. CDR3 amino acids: CASSGGPPASGGAVHTGELFF. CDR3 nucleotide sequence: TGTGCCAGCAGCGGAGGACCCCCGGCTAGCGGGGGGGCCGTTCACACCGGGGAGCTGTTTTTT.

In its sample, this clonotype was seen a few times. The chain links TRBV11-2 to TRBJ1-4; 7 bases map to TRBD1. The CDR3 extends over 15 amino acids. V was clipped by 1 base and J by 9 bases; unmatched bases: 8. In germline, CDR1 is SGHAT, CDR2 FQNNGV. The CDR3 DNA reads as TGTGCCAGCAGCTTAGCCGAAGGGGGCTTGAAAAAACTGTTTTTT. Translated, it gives CASSLAEGGLKKLFF.